The sequence of this TCR beta chain was determined in a study of cytomegalovirus exposure and HLA in healthy donors. Whole-study results and caveats: In vitro testing confirmed a few CMV-associated chains as specific for CMV antigens. Most TCR sequences were rare, but some public TCRs occurred in many donors.

The PCR was carried out with 60 Vbeta primers and 13 Jbeta primers. Using immunoSEQ multiplex PCR, the repertoire was profiled, and TCRdb retains in-frame clones only, with some absent. This repertoire includes approximately 100,000 clones. Healthy bone marrow donors supplied every sample. CDR1 and CDR2 from the germline V gene are SGHTS and YDEGEE. The germline V and J ends were trimmed by 4 bases and 6 bases, with 16 bases remaining between them. This CDR3 comprises 15 residues. A word on this clone: Its target is not known.

The receptor was isolated from a man in his fifties in good health and CMV-seropositive. The V and J genes are TRBV5-8 and TRBJ1-4; D perhaps matches TRBD1 (5 bases). The specimen was PBMCs. The CDR3 DNA sequence: TGTGCCAGCAGCCTTTGGGGCGGGGGAGATGAAAAACTGTTTTTT. Amino acid sequence: CASSLWGGGDEKLFF.